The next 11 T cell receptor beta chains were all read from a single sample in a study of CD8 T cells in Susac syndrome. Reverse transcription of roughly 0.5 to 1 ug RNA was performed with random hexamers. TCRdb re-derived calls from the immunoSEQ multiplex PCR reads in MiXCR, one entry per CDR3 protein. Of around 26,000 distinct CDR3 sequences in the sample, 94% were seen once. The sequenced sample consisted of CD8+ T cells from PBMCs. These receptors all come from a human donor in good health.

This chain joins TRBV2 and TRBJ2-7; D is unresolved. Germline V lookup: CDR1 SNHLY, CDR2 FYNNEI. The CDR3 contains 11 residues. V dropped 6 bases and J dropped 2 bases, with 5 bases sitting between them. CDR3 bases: TGTGCCAGCAGCGAACCCTACGAGCAGTACTTC. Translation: CASSEPYEQYF.

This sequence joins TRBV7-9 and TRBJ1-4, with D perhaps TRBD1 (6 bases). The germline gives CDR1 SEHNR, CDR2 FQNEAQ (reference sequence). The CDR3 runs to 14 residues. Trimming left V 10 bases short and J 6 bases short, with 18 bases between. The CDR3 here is CATASGDTDEKLFF. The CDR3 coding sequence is TGTGCCACCGCATCTGGGGACACCGATGAAAAACTGTTTTTT.

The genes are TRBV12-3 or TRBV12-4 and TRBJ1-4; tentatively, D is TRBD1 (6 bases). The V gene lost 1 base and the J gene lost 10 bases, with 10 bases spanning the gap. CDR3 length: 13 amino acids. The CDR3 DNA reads TGTGCCAGCAGTTTAGTGGAGGGGGGAAAACTGTTTTTT. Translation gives CASSLVEGGKLFF.

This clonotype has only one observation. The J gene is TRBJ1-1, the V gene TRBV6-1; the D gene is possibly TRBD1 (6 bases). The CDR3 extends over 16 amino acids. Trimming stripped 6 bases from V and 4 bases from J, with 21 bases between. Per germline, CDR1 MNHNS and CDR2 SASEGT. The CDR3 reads CASRPAAMGAFTEAFF. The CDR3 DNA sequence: TGTGCCAGCAGGCCCGCGGCTATGGGGGCGTTCACTGAAGCTTTCTTT.

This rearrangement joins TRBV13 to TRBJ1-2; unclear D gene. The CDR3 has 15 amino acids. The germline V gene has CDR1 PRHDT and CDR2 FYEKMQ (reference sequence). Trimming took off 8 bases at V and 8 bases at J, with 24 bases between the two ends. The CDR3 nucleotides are TGTGCCAGCTTAAAAGGCGCAGCGGAGTTCCTAGGCTACACCTTC. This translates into CASLKGAAEFLGYTF.

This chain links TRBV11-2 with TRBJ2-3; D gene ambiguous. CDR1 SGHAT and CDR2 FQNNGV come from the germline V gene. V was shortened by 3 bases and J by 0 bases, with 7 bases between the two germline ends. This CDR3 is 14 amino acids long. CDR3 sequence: CASSFDFSTDTQYF. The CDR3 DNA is TGTGCCAGCAGCTTTGACTTTAGCACAGATACGCAGTATTTT.

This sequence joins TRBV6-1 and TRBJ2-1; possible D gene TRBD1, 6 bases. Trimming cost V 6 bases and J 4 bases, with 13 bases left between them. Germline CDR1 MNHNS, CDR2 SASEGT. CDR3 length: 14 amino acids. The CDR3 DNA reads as TGTGCCAGCAGCCCAAGGGACACATACAATGAGCAGTTCTTC. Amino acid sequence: CASSPRDTYNEQFF.

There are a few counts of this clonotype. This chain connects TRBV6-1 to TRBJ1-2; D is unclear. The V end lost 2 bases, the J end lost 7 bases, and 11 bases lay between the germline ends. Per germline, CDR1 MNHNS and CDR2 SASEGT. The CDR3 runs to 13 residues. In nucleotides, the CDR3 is TGTGCCAGCAGTGAAACGGAAACGGGTGGCTACACCTTC. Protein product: CASSETETGGYTF.

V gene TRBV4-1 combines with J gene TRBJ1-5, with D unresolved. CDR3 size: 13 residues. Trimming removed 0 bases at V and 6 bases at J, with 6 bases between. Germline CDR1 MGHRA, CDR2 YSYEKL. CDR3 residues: CASSQEVGQPQHF. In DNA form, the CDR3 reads TGCGCCAGCAGCCAAGAGGTGGGTCAGCCCCAGCATTTT.

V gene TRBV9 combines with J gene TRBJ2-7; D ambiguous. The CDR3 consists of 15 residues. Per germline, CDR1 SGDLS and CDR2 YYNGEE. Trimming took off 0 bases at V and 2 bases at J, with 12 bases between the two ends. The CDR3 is CASSVERGSPYEQYF. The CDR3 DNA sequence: TGTGCCAGCAGCGTAGAACGCGGCAGCCCCTACGAGCAGTACTTC.

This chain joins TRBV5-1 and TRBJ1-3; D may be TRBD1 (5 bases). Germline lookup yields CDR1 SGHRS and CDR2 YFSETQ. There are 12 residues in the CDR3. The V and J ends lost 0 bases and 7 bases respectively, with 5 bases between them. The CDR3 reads CASSLDRNTIYF. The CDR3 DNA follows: TGCGCCAGCAGCTTGGACAGGAACACCATATATTTT.